The sequence of this T cell receptor beta chain was determined in a study of technical replicates of blood from a few donors. CDR3 length equals 16 residues. J lost 5 bases, V lost 2 bases, and 6 bases had no gene match. Germline CDR1 and CDR2: LNHNV and YYDKDF (reference sequence). Repertoires were generated with immunoSEQ multiplex PCR, while TCRdb's copy carries only in-frame clones and drops some. The sample has about 67,000 clones, about 97% seen once. This clone was observed once. The chain is built from TRBV15 and TRBJ1-5; 10 bases map to TRBD1. This clonotype was obtained from a human donor in good health. Sequenced sample: T cells isolated from PBMCs. In DNA form, the CDR3 reads TGTGCCACCAGCAGAATCCCGGGACAGGGGTATCAGCCCCAGCATTTT. Residues: CATSRIPGQGYQPQHF.